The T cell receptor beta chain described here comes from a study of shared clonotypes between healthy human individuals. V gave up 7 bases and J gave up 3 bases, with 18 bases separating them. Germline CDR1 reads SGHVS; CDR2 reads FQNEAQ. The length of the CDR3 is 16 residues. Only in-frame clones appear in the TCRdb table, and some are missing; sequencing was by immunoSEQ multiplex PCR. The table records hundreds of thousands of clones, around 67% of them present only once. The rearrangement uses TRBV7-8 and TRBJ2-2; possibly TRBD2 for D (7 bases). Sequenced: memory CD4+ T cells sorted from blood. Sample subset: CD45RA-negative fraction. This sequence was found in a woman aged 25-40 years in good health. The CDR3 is CASNPVGGPDTGELFF. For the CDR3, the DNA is TGTGCCAGCAACCCAGTCGGGGGGCCGGACACCGGGGAGCTGTTTTTT.